Included here is one TCR beta chain sequence, with context. The data derive from a study of control samples from healthy donors and cancer patients. Clones were read by immunoSEQ multiplex PCR, and TCRdb kept only the in-frame ones, dropping some. The sample carries 130,000 to 150,000 clones, over 90% recorded once. Germline loops: CDR1 MGHDK, CDR2 SYGVNS. The ends lost 8 bases at V and 4 bases at J; junction bases unmatched: 2. The CDR3 covers 12 residues. J is TRBJ1-5 and V is TRBV25-1; 7 nucleotides agree with TRBD1. This TCR was sampled from a man in his 60s with colorectal cancer. The sample consisted of PBMCs. The CDR3 sequence: CASGGQNQPQHF. CDR3 nucleotide sequence: TGTGCCAGCGGGGGACAGAATCAGCCCCAGCATTTT.